This T cell receptor (beta chain) is from a study of blood T cell repertoires in COVID-19. Assay used: immunoSEQ multiplex PCR; TCRdb lists only in-frame clones, some missing. The sample holds about 150,000 clones; around four fifths are singletons and the top ten take around 7.1%. Germline CDR1 and CDR2: MNHEY and SVGEGT. Trimming removed 2 bases from V and 2 bases from J; junction bases left unmatched: 3. This CDR3 is 16 amino acids long. This sequence joins TRBV6-2 or TRBV6-3 and TRBJ2-6; 7 bases fit TRBD1. This receptor was identified in a man aged 45-60 years who had recovered from COVID-19. Sequencing was performed on PBMCs or T cells enriched from blood (not recorded which). This CDR3 is CASSYRGTAGANVLTF. The CDR3 DNA reads TGTGCCAGCAGTTACAGAGGGACAGCTGGGGCCAACGTCCTGACTTTC.